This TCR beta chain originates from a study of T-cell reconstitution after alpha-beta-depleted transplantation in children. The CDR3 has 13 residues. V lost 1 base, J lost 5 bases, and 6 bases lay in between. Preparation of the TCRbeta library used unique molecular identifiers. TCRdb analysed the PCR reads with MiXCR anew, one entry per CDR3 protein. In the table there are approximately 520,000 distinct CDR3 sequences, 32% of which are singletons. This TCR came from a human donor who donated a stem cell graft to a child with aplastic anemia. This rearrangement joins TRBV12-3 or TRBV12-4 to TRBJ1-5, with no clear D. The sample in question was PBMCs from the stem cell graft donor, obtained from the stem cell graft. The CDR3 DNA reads TGTGCCAGCAGTTTAGTCATGGATCAGCCCCAGCATTTT. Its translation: CASSLVMDQPQHF.